The 26 T cell receptor beta chains presented below share a single source sample, sequenced in a study of blood T cell repertoires in COVID-19. Sequenced by immunoSEQ multiplex PCR; TCRdb stores in-frame clones only, minus some. The sample includes around 75,000 clones, around 90% seen only once; the top ten take about 5%. Material for sequencing was peripheral blood. Receptor source: a middle-aged man with acute or convalescent COVID-19.

This chain connects TRBV5-6 to TRBJ2-5, with TRBD1 matching over 8 bases. The CDR3 is made up of 15 amino acids. Germline V lookup: CDR1 SGHDT, CDR2 YYEEEE. V lost 4 bases to trimming and J lost 1 base; unmatched junction nucleotides: 6. CDR3 region: CASSGTGRAQETQYF. CDR3 in DNA: TGTGCCAGCAGCGGGACAGGAAGAGCCCAAGAGACCCAGTACTTC.

The chain joins TRBV19 to TRBJ2-3, with D tentatively TRBD2 (6 bases). Germline-derived CDR1 and CDR2 are LNHDA and SQIVND (reference sequence). The germline V and J ends were trimmed by 8 bases and 8 bases, with 20 bases remaining between them. The length of the CDR3 is 14 residues. The CDR3 sequence: CASCPGGDQVTQYF. The CDR3 DNA is TGTGCCAGTTGCCCCGGAGGGGATCAGGTTACGCAGTATTTT.

This clone was observed a single time. The chain recombines TRBV6-6 with TRBJ2-2; TRBD2 matches 7 bases. V dropped 9 bases and J dropped 5; count of bases not matched to a gene: 9. The CDR3 spans 14 residues. CDR1 MNHNY and CDR2 SVGAGI come from the germline V gene (reference sequence). In DNA, the CDR3 is TGTGCCAGTCAGAGGGAGGGGAGAACCGGGGAGCTGTTTTTT. It yields the protein CASQREGRTGELFF.

The chain links TRBV19 to TRBJ2-7; 7 bases fit TRBD1. Trimming removed 4 bases from V and 2 bases from J; junction bases left unmatched: 14. Germline V gene lookup returns CDR1 LNHDA and CDR2 SQIVND (reference sequence). This CDR3 contains 17 residues. CDR3 DNA: TGTGCCAGTAGTAAGCGCGGATTTGCTCAGGGGGCCTACGAGCAGTACTTC. This translates into CASSKRGFAQGAYEQYF. Full variable domain (missing parts from reference TRBV19 and TRBJ2-7): DGGITQSPKYLFRKEGQNVTLSCEQNLNHDAMYWYRQDPGQGLRLIYYSQIVNDFQKGDIAEGYSVSREKKESFPLTVTSAQKNPTAFYLCASSKRGFAQGAYEQYFGPGTRLTVT.

The chain has TRBV5-1 and TRBJ1-2; 7 bases are shared with TRBD1. The CDR3 covers 15 residues. CDR1 is SGHRS and CDR2 is YFSETQ in the germline V gene. V lost 4 bases, J lost 3 bases, and 9 bases stayed unmatched. The CDR3, as DNA: TGCGCCAGCAGCCCAGGGACAGTGAGGCACTATGGCTACACCTTC. The encoded protein is CASSPGTVRHYGYTF.

This clone was counted a few times. V and J are TRBV18 and TRBJ2-5; D gene unclear. Trimming cost V 3 bases and J 4 bases, with 6 bases left between them. Germline V gene sequence: CDR1 KGHSH, CDR2 LQKENI. This CDR3 contains 12 residues. CDR3 loop: CASSPRGETQYF. DNA of the CDR3: TGTGCCAGCTCACCCCGAGGAGAGACCCAGTACTTC.

The J gene is TRBJ2-3, the V gene TRBV6-1; D perhaps matches TRBD2 (6 bases). V dropped 6 bases and J dropped 3 bases, with 13 bases sitting between them. CDR3 length: 14 residues. Per germline, CDR1 MNHNS and CDR2 SASEGT. In DNA, the CDR3 is TGTGCCAGCAGCCAGGCCGGGGGTACAGATACGCAGTATTTT. This encodes CASSQAGGTDTQYF.

The genes are TRBV10-2 and TRBJ2-1; a weak D match, TRBD2 (5 bases). CDR3 length equals 11 residues. The germline V gene encodes CDR1 WSHSY and CDR2 SAAADI. V lost 8 bases and J lost 9, with 11 bases in between. The CDR3 bases are TGCGCCAGCGTCAGCGGCAGTGAGCAGTTCTTC. It is translated as CASVSGSEQFF.

This chain connects TRBV2 to TRBJ2-1; D remains ambiguous. V dropped 0 bases and J dropped 0 bases, with 9 bases sitting between them. The CDR3 runs to 16 residues. Per the germline V gene, CDR1 is SNHLY and CDR2 is FYNNEI. Here the CDR3 reads CASSEAAPRSYNEQFF. DNA for the CDR3: TGTGCCAGCAGTGAAGCGGCTCCCCGCTCCTACAATGAGCAGTTCTTC.

The rearrangement uses TRBV6-1 and TRBJ2-7; TRBD1 agrees at 9 bases. Germline CDR1 is MNHNS and CDR2 is SASEGT. This CDR3 comprises 15 residues. The trim removed 2 bases at V and 5 bases at J, leaving 7 bases unmatched. The CDR3 DNA is TGTGCCAGCAGTGAATTTAGGGGACAGGGTAACGAGCAGTACTTC. Translation: CASSEFRGQGNEQYF.

V and J are TRBV7-9 and TRBJ2-3; D is unresolved. V lost 5 bases, J lost 1 base, and 7 bases lay in between. The CDR3 has 13 residues. Germline V gene data show CDR1 as SEHNR and CDR2 as FQNEAQ (reference sequence). CDR3 sequence: CASSPRGTDTQYF. The CDR3 DNA follows: TGTGCCAGCAGCCCCCGCGGCACAGATACGCAGTATTTT.

This clone was seen a few times. The CDR3 region is CASTPSGTGYEQYF. The CDR3 coding sequence is TGTGCCAGCACCCCTTCGGGGACAGGTTACGAGCAGTACTTC. The chain joins TRBV7-9 to TRBJ2-7; 8 bases are shared with TRBD1. V gave up 7 bases and J gave up 4 bases; unmatched junction bases: 9. Germline V gene data show CDR1 as SEHNR and CDR2 as FQNEAQ (reference sequence). The CDR3 runs to 14 residues.

The rearrangement links TRBV15 to TRBJ1-2; weak D call: TRBD1 (5 bases). V shed 0 bases and J shed 6 bases, with 11 bases lying between them. This CDR3 contains 14 residues. Per the germline V gene, CDR1 is LNHNV and CDR2 is YYDKDF (reference sequence). This CDR3 is CATSRDTGHDGYTF. In nucleotides, the CDR3 is TGTGCCACCAGCAGAGATACAGGTCACGATGGCTACACCTTC.

The chain has TRBV7-9 and TRBJ1-1, with TRBD1 identical over 7 bases. The CDR3 has 19 residues. CDR1 and CDR2 (germline): SEHNR, FQNEAQ (reference sequence). The junction had 17 bases not matched to a gene; V was cut back by 0 bases and J by 4 bases. CDR3: CASSLAGTRTGSLFTEAFF. The CDR3, as DNA: TGTGCCAGCAGCTTAGCAGGAACCCGGACAGGCAGTTTATTCACTGAAGCTTTCTTT.

V usage is TRBV30 and J usage is TRBJ2-7; the D gene is possibly TRBD2 (6 bases). From germline, CDR1 is GTSNPN and CDR2 SVGIG (reference sequence). The V gene lost 3 bases and the J gene lost 7 bases, with 10 bases spanning the gap. The CDR3 has 11 residues. Here the CDR3 DNA reads TGTGCCTGGAGGGGACTCGGGGAGCAGTACTTC. Its protein is CAWRGLGEQYF.

This clone was observed a single time. This chain joins TRBV10-3 and TRBJ1-1; unclear D gene. Germline-derived CDR1 and CDR2 are ENHRY and SYGVKD. The ends were cut back, 3 bases at V and 2 bases at J, with 10 bases in the middle. The CDR3 loop spans 14 amino acids. DNA of the CDR3: TGTGCCATCAGTGATGTCAGTAAAAACACTGAAGCTTTCTTT. It is translated as CAISDVSKNTEAFF.

The J gene is TRBJ1-2, the V gene TRBV12-5; 8 bases are a match to TRBD1. The germline V gene encodes CDR1 LGHNT and CDR2 FRNRAP. V was pared by 2 bases and J by 4 bases, with 12 bases of the junction left unmatched. The CDR3 has 17 residues. CDR3 coding DNA: TGTGCTAGTGGTTTGTGGGGGGCAGGGGGCTTATCCTATGGCTACACCTTC. Its translation is CASGLWGAGGLSYGYTF.

The V and J genes are TRBV5-1 and TRBJ2-7; TRBD1 agrees at 7 bases. The CDR3 extends over 14 amino acids. The trim removed 2 bases at V and 4 bases at J, leaving 6 bases unmatched. CDR1 and CDR2 from the germline V gene are SGHRS and YFSETQ. CDR3 in amino acids: CASSLGTVGYEQYF. For the CDR3, the DNA is TGCGCCAGCAGCTTAGGGACAGTAGGATACGAGCAGTACTTC.

This chain connects TRBV4-2 to TRBJ1-2; D remains ambiguous. Germline V gene sequence: CDR1 LGHNA, CDR2 YNFKEQ. CDR3 size: 16 residues. Trimming took 0 bases from V and 0 from J, leaving 11 bases between them. The CDR3 is CASSQDVLRANYGYTF. For the CDR3, the DNA is TGTGCCAGCAGCCAAGATGTTCTACGAGCTAACTATGGCTACACCTTC.

The chain links TRBV19 to TRBJ2-2; 14 nucleotides match TRBD2. This CDR3 has 16 residues. J gave up 4 bases and V 5 bases, and 3 bases lay outside the gene matches. From germline, CDR1 is LNHDA and CDR2 SQIVND (reference sequence). In nucleotides, the CDR3 is TGTGCCAGTAGTGCGGGACTAGCGGGAGTCACCGGGGAGCTGTTTTTT. Its protein is CASSAGLAGVTGELFF.

Only one count was recorded for this clone. V usage is TRBV14 and J usage is TRBJ2-7; D call uncertain. Germline-derived CDR1 and CDR2 are SGHDN and FVKESK. Trimming cost V 5 bases and J 5 bases, with 7 bases left between them. The CDR3 has 11 amino acids. Written as DNA, the CDR3 is TGTGCCAGCAGCAACAGCCACGAGCAGTACTTC. Translated: CASSNSHEQYF.

The V and J genes are TRBV5-1 and TRBJ1-5; D is possibly TRBD1 (6 bases). CDR3 length: 17 residues. Looked up from germline, CDR1 is SGHRS and CDR2 is YFSETQ. V was shortened by 1 base and J by 0 bases, with 14 bases between the two germline ends. The CDR3 DNA sequence: TGCGCCAGCAGCTTGTGGCCAGGGGACGATAGCAATCAGCCCCAGCATTTT. This translates into CASSLWPGDDSNQPQHF.

This chain uses TRBV9 with TRBJ1-3; TRBD1 might be the D (5 bases). In germline, CDR1 is SGDLS, CDR2 YYNGEE. The CDR3 runs 16 residues. V was trimmed by 3 bases and J by 4 bases, leaving 17 bases between them. CDR3 nucleotides: TGTGCCAGCAGCGCCCTAGGGGCAGGGCCCGGAAACACCATATATTTT. Encoded protein: CASSALGAGPGNTIYF.

The chain carries TRBV4-1 and TRBJ2-7; 8 bases align to TRBD2. Losses at the gene ends were 1 base for V and 2 bases for J; bases not matched to a gene: 10. Per germline, CDR1 MGHRA and CDR2 YSYEKL. CDR3 size: 17 residues. CDR3 residues: CASSQVGELADAYEQYF. CDR3 bases: TGCGCCAGCAGCCAAGTTGGGGAACTAGCGGACGCCTACGAGCAGTACTTC.

In its sample, this clone was seen once. The V gene is TRBV19, the J gene TRBJ2-7, with a tentative D call TRBD1 (5 bases). Trimming took 5 bases from V and 4 from J, leaving 18 bases between them. The CDR3 extends over 15 amino acids. Germline lookup yields CDR1 LNHDA and CDR2 SQIVND (reference sequence). CDR3 amino acids: CASSPRTDSLYEQYF. CDR3 DNA: TGTGCCAGTAGTCCGCGGACCGACAGCCTTTACGAGCAGTACTTC.

This chain links TRBV6-5 with TRBJ1-1; perhaps TRBD1 as D (6 bases). Germline CDR1 reads MNHEY; CDR2 reads SVGAGI. Trimming stripped 6 bases from V and 10 bases from J, with 21 bases between. The CDR3 is 14 residues long. DNA for the CDR3: TGTGCCAGCAGCCGCGGACAGATCCAGGCGGGAGCTTTCTTT. Its translation: CASSRGQIQAGAFF.